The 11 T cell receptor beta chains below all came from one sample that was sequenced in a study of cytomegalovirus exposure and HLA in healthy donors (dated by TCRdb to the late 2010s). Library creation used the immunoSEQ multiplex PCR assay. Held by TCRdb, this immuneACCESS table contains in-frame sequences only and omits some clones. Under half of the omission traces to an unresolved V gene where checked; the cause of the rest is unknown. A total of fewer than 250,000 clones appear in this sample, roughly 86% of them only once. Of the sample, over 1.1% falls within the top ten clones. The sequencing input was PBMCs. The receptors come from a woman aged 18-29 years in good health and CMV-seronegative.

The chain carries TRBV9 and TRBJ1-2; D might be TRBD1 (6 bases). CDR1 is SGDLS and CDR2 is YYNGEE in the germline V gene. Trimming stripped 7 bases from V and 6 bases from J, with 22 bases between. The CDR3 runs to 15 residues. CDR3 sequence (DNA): TGTGCCAGCGACAATCTGGGGGGGGCCGTCGATGGCTACACCTTC. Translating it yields CASDNLGGAVDGYTF.

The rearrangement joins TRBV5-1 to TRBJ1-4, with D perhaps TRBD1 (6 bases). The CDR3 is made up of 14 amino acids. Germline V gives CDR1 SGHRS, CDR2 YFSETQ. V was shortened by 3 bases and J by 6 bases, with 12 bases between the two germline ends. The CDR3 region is CASSSGDGDEKLFF. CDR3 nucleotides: TGCGCCAGCAGCTCAGGGGATGGGGATGAAAAACTGTTTTTT.

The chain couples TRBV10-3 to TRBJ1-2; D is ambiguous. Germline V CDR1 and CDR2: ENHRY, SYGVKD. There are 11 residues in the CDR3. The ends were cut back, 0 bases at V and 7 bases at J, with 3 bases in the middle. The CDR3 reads CAISESAGYTF. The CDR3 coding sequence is TGTGCCATCAGTGAGTCGGCTGGCTACACCTTC.

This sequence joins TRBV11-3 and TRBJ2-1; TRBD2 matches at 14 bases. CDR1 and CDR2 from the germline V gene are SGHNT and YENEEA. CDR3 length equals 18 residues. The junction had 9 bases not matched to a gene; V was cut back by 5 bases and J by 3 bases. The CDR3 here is CASSLGTSGSSRYNEQFF. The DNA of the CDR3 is TGTGCCAGCAGCCTTGGGACTAGCGGGAGCTCACGCTACAATGAGCAGTTCTTC. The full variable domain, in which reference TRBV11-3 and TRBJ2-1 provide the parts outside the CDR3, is EAGVVQSPRYKIIEKKQPVAFWCNPISGHNTLYWYLQNLGQGPELLIRYENEEAVDDSQLPKDRFSAERLKGVDSTLKIQPAELGDSAVYLCASSLGTSGSSRYNEQFFGPGTRLTVL.

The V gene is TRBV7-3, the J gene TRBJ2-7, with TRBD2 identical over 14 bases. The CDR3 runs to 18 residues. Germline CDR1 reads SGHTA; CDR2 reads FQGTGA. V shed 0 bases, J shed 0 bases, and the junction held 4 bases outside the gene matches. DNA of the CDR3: TGTGCCAGCAGCTTAACCCGGGGACTAGCGGGGGTCTCCTACGAGCAGTACTTC. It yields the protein CASSLTRGLAGVSYEQYF. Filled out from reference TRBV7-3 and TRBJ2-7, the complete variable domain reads GAGVSQTPSNKVTEKGKYVELRCDPISGHTALYWYRQSLGQGPEFLIYFQGTGAADDSGLPNDRFFAVRPEGSVSTLKIQRTERGDSAVYLCASSLTRGLAGVSYEQYFGPGTRLTVT.

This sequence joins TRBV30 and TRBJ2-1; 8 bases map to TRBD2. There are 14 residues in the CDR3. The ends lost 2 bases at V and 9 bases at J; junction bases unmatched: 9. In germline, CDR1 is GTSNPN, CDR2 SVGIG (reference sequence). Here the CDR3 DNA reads TGTGCCTGGAGTTGGAACGGGGGGGCGCGTGAGCAGTTCTTC. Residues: CAWSWNGGAREQFF. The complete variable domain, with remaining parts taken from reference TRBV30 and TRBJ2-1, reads SQTIHQWPATLVQPVGSPLSLECTVEGTSNPNLYWYRQAAGRGLQLLFYSVGIGQISSEVPQNLSASRPQDRQFILSSKKLLLSDSGFYLCAWSWNGGAREQFFGPGTRLTVL.

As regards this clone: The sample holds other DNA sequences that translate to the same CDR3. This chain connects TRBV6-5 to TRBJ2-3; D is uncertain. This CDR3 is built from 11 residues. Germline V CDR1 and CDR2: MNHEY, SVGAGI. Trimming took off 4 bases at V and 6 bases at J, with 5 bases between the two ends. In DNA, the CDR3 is TGTGCCAGCAGTTTCTTGGATACGCAGTATTTT. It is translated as CASSFLDTQYF.

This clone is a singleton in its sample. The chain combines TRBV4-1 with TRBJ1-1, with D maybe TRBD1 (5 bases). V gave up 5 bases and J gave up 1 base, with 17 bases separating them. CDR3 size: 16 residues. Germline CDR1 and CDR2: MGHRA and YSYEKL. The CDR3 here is CASSEGATPKNTEAFF. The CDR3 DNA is TGCGCCAGCAGCGAAGGGGCGACACCAAAGAACACTGAAGCTTTCTTT.

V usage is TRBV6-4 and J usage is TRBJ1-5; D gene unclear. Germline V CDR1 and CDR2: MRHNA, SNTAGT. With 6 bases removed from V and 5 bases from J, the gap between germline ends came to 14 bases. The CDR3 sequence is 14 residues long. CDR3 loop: CASSRPEVHQPQHF. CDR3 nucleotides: TGTGCCAGCAGCCGACCCGAGGTTCATCAGCCCCAGCATTTT.

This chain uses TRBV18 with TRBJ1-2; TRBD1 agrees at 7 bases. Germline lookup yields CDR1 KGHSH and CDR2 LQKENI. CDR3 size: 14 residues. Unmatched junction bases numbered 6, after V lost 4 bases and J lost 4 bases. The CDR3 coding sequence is TGTGCCAGCTCACTTGCGGGACAGAGCTATGGCTACACCTTC. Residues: CASSLAGQSYGYTF.

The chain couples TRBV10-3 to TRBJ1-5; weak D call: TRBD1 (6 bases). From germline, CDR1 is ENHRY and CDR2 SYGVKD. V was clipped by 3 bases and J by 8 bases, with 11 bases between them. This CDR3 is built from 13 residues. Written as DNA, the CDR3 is TGTGCCATCAGTGACGGGGGGCGGGAGCCCCAGCATTTT. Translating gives CAISDGGREPQHF.